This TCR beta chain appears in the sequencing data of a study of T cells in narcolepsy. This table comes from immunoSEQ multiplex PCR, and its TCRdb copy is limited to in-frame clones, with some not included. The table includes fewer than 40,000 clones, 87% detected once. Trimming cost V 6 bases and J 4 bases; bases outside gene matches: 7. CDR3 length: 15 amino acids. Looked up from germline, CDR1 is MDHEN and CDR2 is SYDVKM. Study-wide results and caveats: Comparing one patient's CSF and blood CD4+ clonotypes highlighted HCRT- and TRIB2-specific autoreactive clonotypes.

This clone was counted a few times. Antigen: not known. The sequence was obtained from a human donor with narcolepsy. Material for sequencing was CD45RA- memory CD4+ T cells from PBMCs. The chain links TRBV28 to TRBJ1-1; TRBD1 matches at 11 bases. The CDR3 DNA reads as TGTGCCAGCAGGCGACACGGGACAGGGGGCACTGAAGCTTTCTTT. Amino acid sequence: CASRRHGTGGTEAFF.